This entry is about one T cell receptor (beta chain). Sequencing used immunoSEQ multiplex PCR; TCRdb keeps in-frame clones, though not all of them. Counted here are 90,000 to 150,000 clones, roughly 87% occurring once; the ten biggest clones make up about 10%. This sample was taken from a study of T cell responses to AZD1222 COVID-19 vaccine. Per germline, CDR1 LGHNT and CDR2 FRNRAP. With V trimmed by 2 bases and J by 8 bases, 4 bases remained unmatched. The CDR3 contains 14 residues. The sample was peripheral blood, taken on day 0 of AZD1222 vaccination. The receptor comes from an adult in good health. The rearrangement links TRBV12-5 to TRBJ2-1, with TRBD2 identical over 9 bases. CDR3 sequence (DNA): TGTGCTAGTGGTTTGATGGGCGGGAGGGATGAGCAGTTCTTC. Translated: CASGLMGGRDEQFF.